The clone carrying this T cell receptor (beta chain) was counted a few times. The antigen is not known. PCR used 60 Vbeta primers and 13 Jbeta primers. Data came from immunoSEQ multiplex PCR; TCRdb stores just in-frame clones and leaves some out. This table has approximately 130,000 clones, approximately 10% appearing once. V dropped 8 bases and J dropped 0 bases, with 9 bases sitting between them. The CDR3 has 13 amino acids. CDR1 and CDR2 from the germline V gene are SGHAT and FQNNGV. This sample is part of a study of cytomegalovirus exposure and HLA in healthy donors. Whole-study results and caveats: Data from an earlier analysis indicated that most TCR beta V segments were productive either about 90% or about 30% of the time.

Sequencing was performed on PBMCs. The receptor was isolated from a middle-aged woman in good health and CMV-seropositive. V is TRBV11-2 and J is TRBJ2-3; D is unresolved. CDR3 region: CASGRLSTDTQYF. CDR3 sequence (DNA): TGTGCCAGCGGCAGACTCAGCACAGATACGCAGTATTTT.